This T cell receptor (beta chain) was captured by sequencing in a study of tumor and adjacent non-tumor tissue in lung cancer. The wider study: There were 12 adenocarcinoma, 2 squamous cell carcinoma and 1 small cell lung cancer cases. The patients, some ten men and several women, were roughly 30 to 80 with stage I to III disease. Broader study findings: Tumor repertoires had a smaller top 100 clone share than normal lung.

V was cut by 0 bases and J by 7 bases, with 18 bases left in between. The CDR3 runs 16 residues. Looked up from germline, CDR1 is MNHEY and CDR2 is SVGAGI. The template was RNA from unsorted bulk tissue. Newly diagnosed lung cancer patients had thoracic surgery in China, August–November 2014, without prior chemotherapy. This clonotype was seen a handful of times. Its specificity is unknown. The library came from three nested PCR rounds adapted from ARM-PCR protocols. TCRdb recomputed calls from the multiplex PCR reads with MiXCR, one row per CDR3 protein. The sample lists under 100,000 distinct CDR3 sequences; about two thirds were seen once.

The sequenced sample consisted of lung tumor tissue. This sequence originates from a woman between 70 and 85 years old with non-small cell lung cancer. The rearrangement joins TRBV6-5 to TRBJ2-5; perhaps TRBD2 as D (5 bases). The chain's CDR3 is CASSYSLGEEEGTQYF. The CDR3 DNA is TGTGCCAGCAGTTACTCGCTTGGTGAGGAGGAAGGGACCCAGTACTTC.